In this sample, the clone carrying this T cell receptor beta chain turned up many times. Its antigen remains unknown. There are 13 residues in the CDR3. The V gene lost 8 bases and the J gene lost 3 bases, with 11 bases spanning the gap. The germline V gene has CDR1 MDHEN and CDR2 SYDVKM. A TCRbeta library incorporating unique molecular identifiers was prepared. Via MiXCR, TCRdb re-called the PCR reads, giving one row per CDR3 protein. The sample includes a few thousand distinct CDR3 sequences, about an eighth seen only once; the top ten take less than 85%. The data derive from a study of T-cell reconstitution after alpha-beta-depleted transplantation in children. Study results and limitations: After transplant, high TCRbeta diversity at day 60 in some patients arose from surviving recipient T cells and thymic progenitors. Several hundred expanded graft clones reportedly gave rise to the alpha-beta T cells present about two months after transplant. Newly generated T cells supplied most T-cell counts and diversity one year post-transplant.

The TCR sequence derives from a patient under 10 years old who had a stem cell transplant for inherited bone marrow failure, so the T cells may come from the graft donor. The material was PBMCs, mostly from graft donor cells, obtained 360 days after TCRalphabeta/CD19-depleted stem cell transplant. This sequence joins TRBV28 and TRBJ1-5, with D hard to call. CDR3 sequence: CASSDVNNQPQHF. The DNA for the CDR3 is TGTGCCAGCTCCGATGTCAACAATCAGCCCCAGCATTTT.